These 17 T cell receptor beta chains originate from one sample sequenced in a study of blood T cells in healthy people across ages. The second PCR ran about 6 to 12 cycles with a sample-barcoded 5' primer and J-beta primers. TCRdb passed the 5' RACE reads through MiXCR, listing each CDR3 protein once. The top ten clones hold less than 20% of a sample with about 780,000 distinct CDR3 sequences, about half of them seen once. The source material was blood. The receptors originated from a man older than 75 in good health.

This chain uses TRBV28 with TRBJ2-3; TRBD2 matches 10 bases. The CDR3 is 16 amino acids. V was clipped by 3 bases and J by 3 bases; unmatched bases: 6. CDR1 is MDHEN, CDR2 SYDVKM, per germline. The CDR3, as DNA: TGTGCCAGCAGTTTGAAAAGCGGGAGGGAAACAGATACGCAGTATTTT. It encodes CASSLKSGRETDTQYF. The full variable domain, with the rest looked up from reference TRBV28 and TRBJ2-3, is DVKVTQSSRYLVKRTGEKVFLECVQDMDHENMFWYRQDPGLGLRLIYFSYDVKMKEKGDIPEGYSVSREKKERFSLILESASTNQTSMYLCASSLKSGRETDTQYFGPGTRLTVL.

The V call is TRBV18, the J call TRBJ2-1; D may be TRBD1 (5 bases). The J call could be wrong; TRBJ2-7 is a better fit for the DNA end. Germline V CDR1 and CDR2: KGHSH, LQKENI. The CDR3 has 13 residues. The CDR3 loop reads CASSPQGNNEQYF. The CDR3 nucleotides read TGTGCCAGCTCTCCCCAGGGAAATAACGAGCAGTACTTC.

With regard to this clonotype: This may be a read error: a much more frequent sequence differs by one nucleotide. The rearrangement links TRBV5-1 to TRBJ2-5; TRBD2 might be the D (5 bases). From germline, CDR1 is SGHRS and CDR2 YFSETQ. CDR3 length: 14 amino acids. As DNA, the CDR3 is TGCGCCGGCAGCTTGGTGGGAGCGGAAGAGACCCAGTACTTC. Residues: CAGSLVGAEETQYF.

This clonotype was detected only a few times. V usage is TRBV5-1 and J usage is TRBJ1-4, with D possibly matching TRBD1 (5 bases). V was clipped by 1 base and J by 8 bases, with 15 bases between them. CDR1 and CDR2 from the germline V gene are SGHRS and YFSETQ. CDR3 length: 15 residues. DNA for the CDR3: TGCGCCAGCAGCTTGAGTGGGATGGGGGACGAAAAACTGTTTTTT. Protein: CASSLSGMGDEKLFF.

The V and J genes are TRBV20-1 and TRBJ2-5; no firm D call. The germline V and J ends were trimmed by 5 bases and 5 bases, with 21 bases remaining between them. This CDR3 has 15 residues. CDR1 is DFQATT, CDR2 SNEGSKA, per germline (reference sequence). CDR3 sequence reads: CSAGDSGTFIETQYF. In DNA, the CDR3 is TGCAGTGCTGGTGATTCAGGAACCTTCATCGAGACCCAGTACTTC.

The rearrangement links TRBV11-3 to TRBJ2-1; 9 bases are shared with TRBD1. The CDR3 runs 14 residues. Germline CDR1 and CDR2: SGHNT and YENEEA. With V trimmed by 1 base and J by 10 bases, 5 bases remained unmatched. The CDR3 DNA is TGTGCCAGCAGCTTAGTACAGGGGGCAGGAGAGCAGTTCTTC. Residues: CASSLVQGAGEQFF.

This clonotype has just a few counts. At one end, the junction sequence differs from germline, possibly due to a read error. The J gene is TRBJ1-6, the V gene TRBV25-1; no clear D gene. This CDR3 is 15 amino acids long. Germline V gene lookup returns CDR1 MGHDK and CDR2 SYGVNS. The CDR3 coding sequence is TGTGCCAGCAGTGAACAGTCCGACGGTAATTCACCCCCCCACTTT. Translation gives CASSEQSDGNSPPHF.

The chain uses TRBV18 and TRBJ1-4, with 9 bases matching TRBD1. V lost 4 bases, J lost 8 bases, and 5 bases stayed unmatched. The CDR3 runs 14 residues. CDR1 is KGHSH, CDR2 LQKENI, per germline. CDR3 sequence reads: CASSQGQGTEKLFF. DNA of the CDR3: TGTGCCAGCTCACAGGGACAGGGAACGGAAAAACTGTTTTTT.

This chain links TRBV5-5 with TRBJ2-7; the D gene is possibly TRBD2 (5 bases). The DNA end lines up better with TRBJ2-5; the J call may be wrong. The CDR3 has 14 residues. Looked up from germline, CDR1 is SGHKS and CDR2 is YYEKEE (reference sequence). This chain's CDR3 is CASSLAGIGGTQYF. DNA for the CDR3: TGTGCCAGCAGCTTGGCGGGGATTGGTGGGACCCAGTACTTC.

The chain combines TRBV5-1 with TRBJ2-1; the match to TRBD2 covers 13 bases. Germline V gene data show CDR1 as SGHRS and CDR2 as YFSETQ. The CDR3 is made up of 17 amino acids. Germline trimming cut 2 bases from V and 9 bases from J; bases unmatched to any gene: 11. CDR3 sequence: CASSFSGTSGTPFEQFF. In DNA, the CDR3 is TGCGCCAGCAGCTTCTCGGGGACTAGCGGGACTCCATTTGAGCAGTTCTTC. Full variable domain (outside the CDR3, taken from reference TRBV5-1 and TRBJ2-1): KAGVTQTPRYLIKTRGQQVTLSCSPISGHRSVSWYQQTPGQGLQFLFEYFSETQRNKGNFPGRFSGRQFSNSRSEMNVSTLELGDSALYLCASSFSGTSGTPFEQFFGPGTRLTVL.

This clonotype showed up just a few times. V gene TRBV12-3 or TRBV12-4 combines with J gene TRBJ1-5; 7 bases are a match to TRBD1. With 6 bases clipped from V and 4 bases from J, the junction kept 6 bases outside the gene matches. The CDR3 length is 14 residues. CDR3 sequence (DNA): TGTGCCAGCAGAAGAGGACAGGAGAATCAGCCCCAGCATTTT. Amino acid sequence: CASRRGQENQPQHF.

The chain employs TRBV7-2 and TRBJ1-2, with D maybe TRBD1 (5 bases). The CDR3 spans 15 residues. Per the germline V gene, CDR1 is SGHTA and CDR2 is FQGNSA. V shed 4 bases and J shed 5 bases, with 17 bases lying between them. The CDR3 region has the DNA TGTGCCAGCAGCTATGACAGTTCCACTGAATATGGCTACACCTTC. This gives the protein CASSYDSSTEYGYTF.

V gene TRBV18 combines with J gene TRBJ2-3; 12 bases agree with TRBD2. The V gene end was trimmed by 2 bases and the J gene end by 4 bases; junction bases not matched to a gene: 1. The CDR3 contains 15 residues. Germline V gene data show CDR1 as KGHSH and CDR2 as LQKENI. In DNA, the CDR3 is TGTGCCAGCTCACCAGGACTAGCGGGACCAGATACGCAGTATTTT. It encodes CASSPGLAGPDTQYF.

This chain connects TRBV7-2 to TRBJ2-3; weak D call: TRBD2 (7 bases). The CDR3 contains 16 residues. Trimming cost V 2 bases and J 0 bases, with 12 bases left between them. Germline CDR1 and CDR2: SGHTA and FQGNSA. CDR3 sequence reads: CASSLTAGASTDTQYF. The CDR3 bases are TGTGCCAGCAGCTTAACTGCGGGGGCTAGCACAGATACGCAGTATTTT. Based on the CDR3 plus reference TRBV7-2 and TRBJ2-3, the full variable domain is GAGVSQSPSNKVTEKGKDVELRCDPISGHTALYWYRQSLGQGLEFLIYFQGNSAPDKSGLPSDRFSAERTGGSVSTLTIQRTQQEDSAVYLCASSLTAGASTDTQYFGPGTRLTVL.

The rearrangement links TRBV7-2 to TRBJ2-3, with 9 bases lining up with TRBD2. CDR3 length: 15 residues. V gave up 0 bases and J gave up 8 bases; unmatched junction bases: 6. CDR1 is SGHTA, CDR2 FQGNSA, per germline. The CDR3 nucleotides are TGTGCCAGCAGCTTAGCTGGCGGGAGGGTGGCTACGCAGTATTTT. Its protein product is CASSLAGGRVATQYF. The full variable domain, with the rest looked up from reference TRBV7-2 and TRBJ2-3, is GAGVSQSPSNKVTEKGKDVELRCDPISGHTALYWYRQSLGQGLEFLIYFQGNSAPDKSGLPSDRFSAERTGGSVSTLTIQRTQQEDSAVYLCASSLAGGRVATQYFGPGTRLTVL.

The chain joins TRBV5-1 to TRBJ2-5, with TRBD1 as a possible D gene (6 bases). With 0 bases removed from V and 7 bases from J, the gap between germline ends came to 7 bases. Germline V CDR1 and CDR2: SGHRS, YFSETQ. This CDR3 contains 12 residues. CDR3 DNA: TGCGCCAGCAGCTTGGAAGGGGGGACCCAGTACTTC. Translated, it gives CASSLEGGTQYF.

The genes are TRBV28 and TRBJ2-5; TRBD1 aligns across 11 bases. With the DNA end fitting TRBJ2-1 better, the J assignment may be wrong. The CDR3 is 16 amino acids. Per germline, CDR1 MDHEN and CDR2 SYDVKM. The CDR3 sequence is CASSFKRTGGQETQFF. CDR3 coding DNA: TGTGCCAGCAGTTTCAAAAGGACAGGGGGCCAAGAGACCCAGTTCTTC.